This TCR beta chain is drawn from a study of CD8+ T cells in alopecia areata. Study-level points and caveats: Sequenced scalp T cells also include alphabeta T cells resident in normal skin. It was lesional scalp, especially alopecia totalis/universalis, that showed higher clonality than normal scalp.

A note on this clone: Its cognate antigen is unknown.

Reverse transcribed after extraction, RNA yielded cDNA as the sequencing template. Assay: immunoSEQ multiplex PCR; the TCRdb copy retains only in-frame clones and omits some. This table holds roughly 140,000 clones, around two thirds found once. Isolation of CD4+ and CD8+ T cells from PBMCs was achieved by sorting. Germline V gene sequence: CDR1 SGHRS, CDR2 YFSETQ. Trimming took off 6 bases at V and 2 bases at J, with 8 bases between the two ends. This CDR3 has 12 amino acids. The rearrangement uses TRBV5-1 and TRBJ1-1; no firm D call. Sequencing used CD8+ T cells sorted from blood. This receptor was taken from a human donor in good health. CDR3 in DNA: TGCGCCAGCATCGGGGTAAACACTGAAGCTTTCTTT. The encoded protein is CASIGVNTEAFF.